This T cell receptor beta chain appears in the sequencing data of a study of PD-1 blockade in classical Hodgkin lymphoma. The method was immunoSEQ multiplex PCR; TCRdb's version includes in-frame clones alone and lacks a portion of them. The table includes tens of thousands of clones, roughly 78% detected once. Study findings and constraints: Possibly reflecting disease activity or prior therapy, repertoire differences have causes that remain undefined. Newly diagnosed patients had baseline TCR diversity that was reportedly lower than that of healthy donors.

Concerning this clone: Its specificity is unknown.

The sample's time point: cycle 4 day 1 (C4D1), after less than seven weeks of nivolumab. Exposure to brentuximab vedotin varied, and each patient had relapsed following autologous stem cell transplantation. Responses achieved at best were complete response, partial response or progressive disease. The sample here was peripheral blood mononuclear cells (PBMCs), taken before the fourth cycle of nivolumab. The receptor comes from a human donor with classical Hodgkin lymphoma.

DNA of the CDR3: TGTGCCAGCAGCGTAGCAGGGGGAAACACCATATATTTT. Translating it yields CASSVAGGNTIYF. This rearrangement joins TRBV9 to TRBJ1-3; D possibly corresponds to TRBD1 (5 bases). Trimming removed 0 bases from V and 4 bases from J, with 5 bases in between. Germline V CDR1 and CDR2: SGDLS, YYNGEE. The CDR3 totals 13 residues.